These 27 T cell receptor beta chains were sequenced from one sample in a study of blood T cell repertoires in COVID-19. Measured with immunoSEQ multiplex PCR; TCRdb has only the in-frame clones, and not every one. The sample lists 150,000 to 200,000 clones, over 80% occurring once. The specimen was peripheral blood. The receptors originated from a man aged 55 to 70 with COVID-19, enrolled during active disease.

The chain recombines TRBV27 with TRBJ1-4; 8 bases agree with TRBD1. CDR1 and CDR2 (germline): MNHEY, SMNVEV (reference sequence). The V gene end was trimmed by 7 bases and the J gene end by 2 bases; junction bases not matched to a gene: 12. The CDR3 spans 17 residues. For the CDR3, the DNA is TGTGCCAGCACGCAGCAGGGGGCCTCGGGCACTAATGAAAAACTGTTTTTT. Its protein is CASTQQGASGTNEKLFF.

As to this clone: At one boundary the junction diverges from the germline segment, which might be a read error. This chain joins TRBV16 and TRBJ1-2; 9 positions agree with TRBD1. Per the germline V gene, CDR1 is KGHSY and CDR2 is FQNENV. CDR3 length equals 16 residues. CDR3 coding DNA: TGTGCCAGCAGCCAATTGGGGACAGGGACTAATTATGGCTACACCTTC. The encoded protein is CASSQLGTGTNYGYTF.

The rearrangement uses TRBV3-1 (or the pseudogene TRBV3-2) and TRBJ2-5, with D possibly TRBD1 on 6 matching bases. CDR1 is LGHDT, CDR2 YNNKEL, per germline (reference sequence). This CDR3 is 16 amino acids long. The V end lost 5 bases, the J end lost 5 bases, and 21 bases lay between the germline ends. CDR3 bases: TGTGCCAGCAGCTTTAGACAGGCCGGGCCAAGGGAGACCCAGTACTTC. Protein product: CASSFRQAGPRETQYF.

The rearrangement joins TRBV2 to TRBJ2-7; 10 bases match TRBD1. The junction had 5 bases not matched to a gene; V was cut back by 8 bases and J by 1 base. This CDR3 comprises 14 residues. Germline assignment: CDR1 SNHLY and CDR2 FYNNEI. The CDR3 reads CASGRDRGSYEQYF. The CDR3 DNA is TGTGCCAGCGGCCGGGACAGGGGATCCTACGAGCAGTACTTC.

The chain joins TRBV5-1 to TRBJ2-7, with 8 bases identical to TRBD2. The CDR3 contains 15 residues. Per the germline V gene, CDR1 is SGHRS and CDR2 is YFSETQ. V was pared by 1 base and J by 3 bases, with 6 bases of the junction left unmatched. The CDR3 reads CASSLITSGDYEQYF. CDR3 nucleotide sequence: TGCGCCAGCAGCTTGATAACTAGCGGTGACTACGAGCAGTACTTC.

The genes are TRBV19 and TRBJ1-1; D is possibly TRBD1 (5 bases). Germline V lookup: CDR1 LNHDA, CDR2 SQIVND (reference sequence). Trimming removed 7 bases at V and 0 bases at J, with 12 bases between. CDR3 length equals 14 residues. CDR3 DNA: TGTGCCAGTAAGGGGCGCTGGATGAACACTGAAGCTTTCTTT. Protein product: CASKGRWMNTEAFF.

This clone appeared a few times. The V and J genes are TRBV5-1 and TRBJ1-1, with a tentative D call TRBD1 (6 bases). Germline CDR1 and CDR2: SGHRS and YFSETQ. The CDR3 covers 17 residues. Trimming left V 0 bases short and J 1 base short, with 16 bases between. This CDR3 is CASSLAAGAPKNTEAFF. CDR3 nucleotides: TGCGCCAGCAGCTTGGCTGCGGGGGCCCCCAAGAACACTGAAGCTTTCTTT.

To note about this clone: Other DNA sequences in this specimen translate into the identical CDR3. V is TRBV5-1 and J is TRBJ1-2, with D maybe TRBD1 (5 bases). V was trimmed by 0 bases and J by 5 bases, leaving 11 bases between them. Germline V gene lookup returns CDR1 SGHRS and CDR2 YFSETQ. The CDR3 has 14 residues. CDR3 sequence reads: CASSLGSRDYGYTF. The CDR3 DNA sequence: TGCGCCAGCAGCTTGGGGTCCAGGGATTATGGCTACACCTTC.

The chain recombines TRBV5-8 with TRBJ1-2, with TRBD1 as a possible D gene (6 bases). CDR1 is SGHTS and CDR2 is YDEGEE in the germline V gene. The V and J ends lost 4 bases and 4 bases respectively, with 11 bases between them. The CDR3 loop spans 13 amino acids. The CDR3, as DNA: TGTGCCAGCAGCAGTGACAGGCGCTATGGCTACACCTTC. It yields the protein CASSSDRRYGYTF.

The chain uses TRBV9 and TRBJ2-1; 8 bases fit TRBD2. Germline values: CDR1 SGDLS, CDR2 YYNGEE. The CDR3 spans 20 residues. V lost 4 bases and J lost 7; bases outside the gene matches: 25. In DNA, the CDR3 is TGTGCCAGCAGCCCCAGGGCCCCCGGAGCGGGCGGGAGGTCGGGGAATGAGCAGTTCTTC. The encoded protein is CASSPRAPGAGGRSGNEQFF.

This clone was recorded only once. The chain links TRBV6-5 to TRBJ2-7; TRBD2 is a possible D gene (5 bases). The CDR3 length is 13 residues. V lost 7 bases and J lost 0, with 10 bases in between. Germline CDR1 MNHEY, CDR2 SVGAGI. In nucleotides, the CDR3 is TGTGCCAGCATTAGGACTGTCTCCTACGAGCAGTACTTC. Amino acid sequence: CASIRTVSYEQYF.

The genes are TRBV19 and TRBJ1-2; D may be TRBD1 (5 bases). Trimming shortened V by 5 bases and J by 5 bases, and 12 bases separated the two germline ends. The CDR3 is 13 amino acids. Germline V gene data show CDR1 as LNHDA and CDR2 as SQIVND (reference sequence). Here the CDR3 reads CASSVTVWYGYTF. CDR3 coding DNA: TGTGCCAGTAGTGTGACAGTTTGGTATGGCTACACCTTC.

The chain uses TRBV5-6 and TRBJ1-2, with no clear D. Germline V gene data show CDR1 as SGHDT and CDR2 as YYEEEE. The germline V and J ends were trimmed by 4 bases and 2 bases, with 9 bases remaining between them. The CDR3 has 13 amino acids. CDR3 protein: CASSPRQNYGYTF. CDR3 bases: TGTGCCAGCAGCCCCCGCCAGAACTATGGCTACACCTTC.

The V call is TRBV30, the J call TRBJ1-3; D gene ambiguous. Germline CDR1 reads GTSNPN; CDR2 reads SVGIG (reference sequence). The CDR3 contains 14 residues. V gave up 2 bases and J gave up 0 bases, with 8 bases separating them. In DNA form, the CDR3 reads TGTGCCTGGAGTCCAGAACCCTCTGGAAACACCATATATTTT. It is translated as CAWSPEPSGNTIYF.

The J gene is TRBJ1-2, the V gene TRBV29-1; tentative D call: TRBD1 (5 bases). In germline, CDR1 is SQVTM, CDR2 ANQGSEA. Trimming cost V 6 bases and J 1 base, with 12 bases left between them. This CDR3 spans 13 amino acids. The CDR3 sequence is CSVAGLYNYGYTF. DNA for the CDR3: TGCAGCGTAGCGGGACTTTATAACTATGGCTACACCTTC.

This clone was seen only once. The rearrangement joins TRBV24-1 to TRBJ2-3; D uncertain. The V and J ends lost 2 bases and 1 base respectively, with 12 bases between them. This CDR3 spans 16 amino acids. Germline V gene data show CDR1 as KGHDR and CDR2 as SFDVKD. The CDR3 region is CATSDSAILRTDTQYF. DNA of the CDR3: TGTGCCACCAGTGATTCTGCTATACTTCGCACAGATACGCAGTATTTT.

The sample holds a few counts of this clone. This chain links TRBV6-5 with TRBJ2-3; 7 bases line up with TRBD1. This CDR3 is 13 amino acids long. With V trimmed by 6 bases and J by 5 bases, 5 bases remained unmatched. In germline, CDR1 is MNHEY, CDR2 SVGAGI. The CDR3, as DNA: TGTGCCAGCAGCCCCGGACAGGTAGATACGCAGTATTTT. It codes for CASSPGQVDTQYF.

This clone is classed as medium-sized. The chain has TRBV19 and TRBJ2-2; D may be TRBD2 (5 bases). CDR1 LNHDA and CDR2 SQIVND come from the germline V gene (reference sequence). Trimming cost V 6 bases and J 2 bases, with 19 bases left between them. The CDR3 sequence is 17 residues long. In DNA form, the CDR3 reads TGTGCCAGTAGCGATCCGAGAGGGCGTCGAAACACCGGGGAGCTGTTTTTT. Translating gives CASSDPRGRRNTGELFF.

The genes are TRBV3-1 (or the pseudogene TRBV3-2) and TRBJ1-2, with 7 bases lining up with TRBD1. The CDR3 has 13 residues. Germline V lookup: CDR1 LGHDT, CDR2 YNNKEL (reference sequence). With V trimmed by 3 bases and J by 3 bases, 1 base remained unmatched. CDR3 nucleotides: TGTGCCAGCAGCCACGGGACAGACTATGGCTACACCTTC. Its translation: CASSHGTDYGYTF.

The chain couples TRBV7-9 to TRBJ1-5, with unresolved D. The germline V gene encodes CDR1 SEHNR and CDR2 FQNEAQ (reference sequence). V was clipped by 1 base and J by 2 bases, with 9 bases between them. The CDR3 has 15 amino acids. CDR3 protein: CASSLDSGGNQPQHF. The CDR3 DNA is TGTGCCAGCAGCTTAGATAGCGGGGGCAATCAGCCCCAGCATTTT.

For this clone: Relative to the germline gene, one junction end is altered; a read error may explain this. The chain couples TRBV27 to TRBJ1-5; D call uncertain. The germline gives CDR1 MNHEY, CDR2 SMNVEV (reference sequence). The CDR3 loop spans 13 amino acids. In DNA, the CDR3 is TGTGCCAGCAGTTTACGAGGGAATCGGCCCCAGCATTTT. Amino acid sequence: CASSLRGNRPQHF.

V usage is TRBV19 and J usage is TRBJ2-7; possible D gene TRBD2, 8 bases. The CDR3 extends over 16 amino acids. Looked up from germline, CDR1 is LNHDA and CDR2 is SQIVND (reference sequence). V was pared by 10 bases and J by 6 bases, with 28 bases between. CDR3 amino acids: CATGGTRSPARAEQYF. The CDR3 DNA sequence: TGTGCCACAGGGGGGACTAGATCCCCAGCTCGCGCCGAGCAGTACTTC.

The V gene is TRBV19, the J gene TRBJ1-3, with D tentatively TRBD1 (6 bases). CDR1 LNHDA and CDR2 SQIVND come from the germline V gene (reference sequence). This CDR3 is 14 amino acids long. The V gene lost 6 bases and the J gene lost 3 bases, with 12 bases spanning the gap. This CDR3 reads CASRVQGYGNTIYF. DNA for the CDR3: TGTGCCAGTAGGGTACAGGGATATGGAAACACCATATATTTT.

The gene calls are TRBV4-2 and TRBJ1-5; weak D call: TRBD1 (5 bases). Deletions cut 1 base from V and 6 bases from J, with 16 bases between. The CDR3 consists of 16 residues. Looked up from germline, CDR1 is LGHNA and CDR2 is YNFKEQ. This CDR3 reads CASSQVDSHGSQPQHF. The CDR3 region has the DNA TGTGCCAGCAGCCAAGTAGACAGCCACGGCAGTCAGCCCCAGCATTTT.

The J gene is TRBJ2-6, the V gene TRBV2; 8 bases align to TRBD1. Losses at the gene ends were 6 bases for V and 3 bases for J; bases not matched to a gene: 13. CDR1 is SNHLY, CDR2 FYNNEI, per germline. The CDR3 extends over 18 amino acids. CDR3 sequence reads: CASRPTGGGLGGANVLTF. The CDR3 DNA is TGTGCCAGCAGACCCACAGGGGGAGGCTTAGGTGGGGCCAACGTCCTGACTTTC.

The chain joins TRBV10-1 to TRBJ2-3; maybe TRBD2 (6 bases). The CDR3 totals 17 residues. The germline V gene has CDR1 WNHNN and CDR2 SYGVQD (reference sequence). V lost 0 bases and J lost 5, with 18 bases in between. The CDR3 coding sequence is TGCGCCAGCAGTGAGTCGGGGACTCAAGGCAGGCGAGATACGCAGTATTTT. This gives the protein CASSESGTQGRRDTQYF.

V and J are TRBV9 and TRBJ1-2; TRBD1 matches at 12 bases. Trimming removed 4 bases from V and 6 bases from J; junction bases left unmatched: 16. Germline V gene sequence: CDR1 SGDLS, CDR2 YYNGEE. The CDR3 length is 18 residues. CDR3 DNA: TGTGCCAGCAGCTCACCCGTAGGGACAGGGGGCTTTAAGGATGGCTACACCTTC. Encoded protein: CASSSPVGTGGFKDGYTF.